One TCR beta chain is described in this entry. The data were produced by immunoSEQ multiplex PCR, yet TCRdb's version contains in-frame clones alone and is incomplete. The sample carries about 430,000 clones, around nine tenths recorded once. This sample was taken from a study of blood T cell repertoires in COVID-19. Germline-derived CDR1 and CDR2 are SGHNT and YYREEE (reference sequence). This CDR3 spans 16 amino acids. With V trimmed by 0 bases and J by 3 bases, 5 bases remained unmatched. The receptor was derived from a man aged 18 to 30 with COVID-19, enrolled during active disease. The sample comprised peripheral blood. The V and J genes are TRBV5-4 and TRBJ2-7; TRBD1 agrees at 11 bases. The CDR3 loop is CASSLAGGQGVYEQYF. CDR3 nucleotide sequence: TGTGCCAGCAGCTTGGCCGGGGGACAGGGGGTCTACGAGCAGTACTTC.